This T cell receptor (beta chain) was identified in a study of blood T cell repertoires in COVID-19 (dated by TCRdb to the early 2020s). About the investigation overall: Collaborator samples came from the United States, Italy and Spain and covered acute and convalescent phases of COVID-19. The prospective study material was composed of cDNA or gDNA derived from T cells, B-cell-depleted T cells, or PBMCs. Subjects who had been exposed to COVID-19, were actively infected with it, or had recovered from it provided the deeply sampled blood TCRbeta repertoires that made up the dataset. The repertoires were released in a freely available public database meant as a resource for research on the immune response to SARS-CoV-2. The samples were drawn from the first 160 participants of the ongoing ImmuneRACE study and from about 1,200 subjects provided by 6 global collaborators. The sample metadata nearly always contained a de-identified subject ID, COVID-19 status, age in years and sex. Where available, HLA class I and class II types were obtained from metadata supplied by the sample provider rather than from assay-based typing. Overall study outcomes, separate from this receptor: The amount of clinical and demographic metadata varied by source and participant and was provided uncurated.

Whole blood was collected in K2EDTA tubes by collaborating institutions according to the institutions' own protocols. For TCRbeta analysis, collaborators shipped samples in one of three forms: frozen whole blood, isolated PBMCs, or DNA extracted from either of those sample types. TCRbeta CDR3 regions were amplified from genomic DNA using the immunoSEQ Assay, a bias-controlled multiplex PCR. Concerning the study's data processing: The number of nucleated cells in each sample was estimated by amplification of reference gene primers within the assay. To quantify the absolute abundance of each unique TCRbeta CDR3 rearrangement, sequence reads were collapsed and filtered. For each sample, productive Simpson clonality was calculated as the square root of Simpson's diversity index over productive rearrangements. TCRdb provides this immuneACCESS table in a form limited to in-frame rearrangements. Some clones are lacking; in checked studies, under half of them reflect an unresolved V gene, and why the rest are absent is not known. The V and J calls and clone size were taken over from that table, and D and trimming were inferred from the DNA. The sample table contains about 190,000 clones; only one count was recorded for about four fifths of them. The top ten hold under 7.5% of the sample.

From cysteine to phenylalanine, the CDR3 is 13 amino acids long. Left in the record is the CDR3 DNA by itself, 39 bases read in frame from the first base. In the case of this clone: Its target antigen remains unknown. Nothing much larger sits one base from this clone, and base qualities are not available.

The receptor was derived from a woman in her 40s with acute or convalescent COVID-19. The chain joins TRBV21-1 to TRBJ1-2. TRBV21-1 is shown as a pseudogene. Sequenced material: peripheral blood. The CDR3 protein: CASSGGTNYGYTF. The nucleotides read TGTGCCAGCAGCGGGGGGACCAACTATGGCTACACCTTC.